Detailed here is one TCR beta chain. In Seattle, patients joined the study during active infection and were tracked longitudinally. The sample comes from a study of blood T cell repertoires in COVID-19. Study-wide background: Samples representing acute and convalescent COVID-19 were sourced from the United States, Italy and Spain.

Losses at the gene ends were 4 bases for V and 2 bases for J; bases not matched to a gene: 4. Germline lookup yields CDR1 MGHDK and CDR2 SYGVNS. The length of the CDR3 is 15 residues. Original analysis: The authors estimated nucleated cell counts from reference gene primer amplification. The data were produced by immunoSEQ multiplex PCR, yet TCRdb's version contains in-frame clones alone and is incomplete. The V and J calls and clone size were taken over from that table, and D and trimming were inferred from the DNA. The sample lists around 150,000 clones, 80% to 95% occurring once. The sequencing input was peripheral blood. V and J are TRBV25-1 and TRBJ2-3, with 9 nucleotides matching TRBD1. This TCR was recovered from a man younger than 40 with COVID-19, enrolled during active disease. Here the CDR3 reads CASSAGTGPTDTQYF. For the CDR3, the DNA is TGTGCCAGCAGTGCTGGGACAGGGCCCACAGATACGCAGTATTTT.